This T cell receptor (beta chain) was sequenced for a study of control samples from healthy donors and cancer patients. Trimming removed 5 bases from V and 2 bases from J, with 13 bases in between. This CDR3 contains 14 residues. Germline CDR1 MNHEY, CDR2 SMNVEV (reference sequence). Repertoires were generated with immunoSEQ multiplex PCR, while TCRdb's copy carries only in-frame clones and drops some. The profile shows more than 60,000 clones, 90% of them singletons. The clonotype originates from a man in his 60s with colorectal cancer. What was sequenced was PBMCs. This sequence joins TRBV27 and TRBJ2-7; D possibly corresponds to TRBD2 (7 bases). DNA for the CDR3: TGTGCCAGCAGTCCTCGAGGGGGGGCCTACGAGCAGTACTTC. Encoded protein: CASSPRGGAYEQYF.